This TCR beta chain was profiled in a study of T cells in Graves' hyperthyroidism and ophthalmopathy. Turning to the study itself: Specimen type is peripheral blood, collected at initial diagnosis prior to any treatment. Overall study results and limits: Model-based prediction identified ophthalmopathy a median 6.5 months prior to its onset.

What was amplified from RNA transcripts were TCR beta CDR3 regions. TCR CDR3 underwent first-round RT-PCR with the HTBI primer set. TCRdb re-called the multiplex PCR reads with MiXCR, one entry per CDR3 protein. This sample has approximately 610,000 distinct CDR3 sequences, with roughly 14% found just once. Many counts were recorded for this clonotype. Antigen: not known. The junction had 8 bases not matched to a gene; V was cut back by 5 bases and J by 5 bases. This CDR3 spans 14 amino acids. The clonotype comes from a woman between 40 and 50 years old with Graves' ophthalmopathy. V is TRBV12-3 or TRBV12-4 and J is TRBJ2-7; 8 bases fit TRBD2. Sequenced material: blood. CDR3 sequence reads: CASSHPGLEDEQYF. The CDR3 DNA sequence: TGTGCCAGCAGTCATCCGGGACTAGAAGACGAGCAGTACTTC.